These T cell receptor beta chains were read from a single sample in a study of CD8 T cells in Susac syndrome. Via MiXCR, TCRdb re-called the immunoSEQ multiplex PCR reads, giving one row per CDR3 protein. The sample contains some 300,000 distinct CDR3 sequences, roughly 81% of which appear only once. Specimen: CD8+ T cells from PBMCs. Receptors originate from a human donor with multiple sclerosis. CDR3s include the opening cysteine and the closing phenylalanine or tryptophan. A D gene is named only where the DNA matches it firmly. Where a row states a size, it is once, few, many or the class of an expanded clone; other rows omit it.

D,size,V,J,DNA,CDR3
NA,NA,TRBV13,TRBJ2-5,TGTGCCAGCAGCTTAGCATCTCCAGCGCCACAAGAGACCCAGTACTTC,CASSLASPAPQETQYF
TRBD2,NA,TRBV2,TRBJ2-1,TGTGCCAGCAGTGCGGGGGGTGAGCAGTTCTTC,CASSAGGEQFF
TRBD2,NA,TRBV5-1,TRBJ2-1,TGCGCCAGCAGCTTGTTCCCTAGCGGGAGGGCCGTTGAGCAGTTCTTC,CASSLFPSGRAVEQFF
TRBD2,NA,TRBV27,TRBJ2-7,TGTGCCAGCAGTTTTCGGCTAGCGGTTCCAGGCGAGCAGTACTTC,CASSFRLAVPGEQYF
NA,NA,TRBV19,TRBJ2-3,TGTGCCAGTAGTATTTACGGGATCGCAGATACGCAGTATTTT,CASSIYGIADTQYF
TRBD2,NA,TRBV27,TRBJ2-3,TGTGCCAGCAGTTTGGGCCTAGCGGGCCCGACAGATACGCAGTATTTT,CASSLGLAGPTDTQYF
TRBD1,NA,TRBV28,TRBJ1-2,TGTGCCAGCAGTTCAACTCGGGACAGGGGCCCAAAAGCTAACTATGGCTACACCTTC,CASSSTRDRGPKANYGYTF
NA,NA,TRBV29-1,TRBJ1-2,TGCAGCGTTGAGAGGGGTGGCTATGGCTACACCTTC,CSVERGGYGYTF
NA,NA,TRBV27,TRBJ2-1,TGTGCCAGCAGTTTCTTAGGAGGGCTCGGATTCAGTGAGCAGTTCTTC,CASSFLGGLGFSEQFF
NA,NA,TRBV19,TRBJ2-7,TGTGCCAGTAGTTACGCCCTGCCGGCCTACGAGCAGTACTTC,CASSYALPAYEQYF
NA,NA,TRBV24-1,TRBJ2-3,TGTGCCACCAGTGAGGGAGGACCCGGCACAGATACGCAGTATTTT,CATSEGGPGTDTQYF
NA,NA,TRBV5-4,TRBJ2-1,TGTGCCAGCAGCTTCAGAAGCACCCATGAGCAGTTCTTC,CASSFRSTHEQFF
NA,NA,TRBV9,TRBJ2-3,TGTGCCAGCAGCGTAGGAGAGGGTAGAACAGATACGCAGTATTTT,CASSVGEGRTDTQYF
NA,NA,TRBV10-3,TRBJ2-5,TGTGCCATCAGTGGTTACGCCGGGACGACTTCCCGGGGCCAAGAGACCCAGTACTTC,CAISGYAGTTSRGQETQYF
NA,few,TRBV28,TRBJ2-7,TGTGCCAGCAAGGGGGTCACCTACTCCTACGAGCAGTACTTC,CASKGVTYSYEQYF
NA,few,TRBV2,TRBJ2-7,TGTGCCAGCATCAAGGGGGGCGTGCAGTACTTC,CASIKGGVQYF
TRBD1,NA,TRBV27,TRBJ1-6,TGTGCCAGCAGTACAGGGGCGTATTCACCCCTCCACTTT,CASSTGAYSPLHF
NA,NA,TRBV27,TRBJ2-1,TGTGCCAGCAGTTTAATTGGAGGAACAGATGAGCAGTTCTTC,CASSLIGGTDEQFF
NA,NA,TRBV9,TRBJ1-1,TGTGCCAGCAGCGTAGGAGGGGCCGACACTGAAGATTTCTTT,CASSVGGADTEDFF
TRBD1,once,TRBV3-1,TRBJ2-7,TGTGCCAGCAGCCAAGGGGACAGGGGTTCCTACGAGCAGTACTTC,CASSQGDRGSYEQYF
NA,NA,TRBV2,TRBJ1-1,TGTGCCACCAGACCTTATGGGAACACTGAAGCTTTCTTT,CATRPYGNTEAFF
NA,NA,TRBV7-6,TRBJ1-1,TGTGCCAGCAGTCCCGGGCCTCAAACTGAAGCTTTCTTT,CASSPGPQTEAFF
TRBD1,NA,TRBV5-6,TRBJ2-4,TGTGCCAGCAGCCGAGGCAGGGGGAACATTCAGTACTTC,CASSRGRGNIQYF
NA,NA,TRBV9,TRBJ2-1,TGTGCCAGCAACCTAAACGGGGGCAGTGAGCAGTTCTTC,CASNLNGGSEQFF
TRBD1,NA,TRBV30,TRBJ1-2,TGTGCCTGGAGTGTCACAGGGGCCTATGGCTACACCTTC,CAWSVTGAYGYTF
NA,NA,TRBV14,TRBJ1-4,TGTGCCAGCAGCCAAGATGTCGACGGCAATAATGAAAAACTGTTTTTT,CASSQDVDGNNEKLFF
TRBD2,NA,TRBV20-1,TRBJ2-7,TGCAGTGCTAGAGCTGGGCACGGGAGGGCCACCCTCGAGCAGTACTTC,CSARAGHGRATLEQYF
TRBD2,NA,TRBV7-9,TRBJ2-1,TGTGCCAGCAGCTTCCCCCCCGCTAGCGGGAGAAGCTCCTACAATGAGCAGTTCTTC,CASSFPPASGRSSYNEQFF
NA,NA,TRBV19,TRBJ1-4,TGTGCCAGTAGCCTCGGGACCCTTAATGAAAAACTGTTTTTT,CASSLGTLNEKLFF
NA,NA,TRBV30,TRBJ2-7,TGTGCCTGGTCGGGGGCGAGGGGTCACGAGCAGTACTTC,CAWSGARGHEQYF
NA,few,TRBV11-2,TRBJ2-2,TGTGCCAGCAGCTTATACCCCGGGGAGCTGTTTTTT,CASSLYPGELFF
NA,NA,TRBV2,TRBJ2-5,TGTGCCAGCAGTGAAGCGGGGTGGGAGATCCAAGAGACCCAGTACTTC,CASSEAGWEIQETQYF
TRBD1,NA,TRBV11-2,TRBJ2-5,TGTGCCAGCAGCTTCGGACAGGGTGAGACCCAGTACTTC,CASSFGQGETQYF
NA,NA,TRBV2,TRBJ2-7,TGTGCCAGCAGTGAAAGCGGACCCTACGAGCAGTACTTC,CASSESGPYEQYF
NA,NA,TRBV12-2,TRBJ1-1,TGTGCAAGTCGCTTAGCGTACCGGGACAGAGCGAACACTGAAGCTTTCTTT,CASRLAYRDRANTEAFF
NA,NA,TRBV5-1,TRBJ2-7,TGCGCCAGCAGCTCCGTGGTGGGGACACGCAAAGACGAGCAGTACTTC,CASSSVVGTRKDEQYF
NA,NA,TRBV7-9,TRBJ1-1,TGTGCCAGCAGCCCCGCCGTTGGGGGGGCGCAGGACACTGAAGCTTTCTTT,CASSPAVGGAQDTEAFF
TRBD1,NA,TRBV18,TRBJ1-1,TGTGCCAGCTCCCCCGGGACAGGGGAATTTGCTGAAGCTTTCTTT,CASSPGTGEFAEAFF
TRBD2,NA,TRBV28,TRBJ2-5,TGTGCCAGCAGTTTCGGACTAGCGGGGCTCCAAGAGACCCAGTACTTC,CASSFGLAGLQETQYF
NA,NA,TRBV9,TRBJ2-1,TGTGCCAGCAGCCCGGATCGGCGGGAGCAGTTCTTC,CASSPDRREQFF
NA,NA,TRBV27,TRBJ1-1,TGTGCCAGCAGTCGGACAGAGCTAAACACTGAAGCTTTCTTT,CASSRTELNTEAFF
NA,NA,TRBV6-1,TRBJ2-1,TGTGCCAGCAGTGAACGTCCGGGATACAATGAGCAGTTCTTC,CASSERPGYNEQFF
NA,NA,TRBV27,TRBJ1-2,TGTGCCACTTTAAGTGCCCTCTATGGCTACACCTTC,CATLSALYGYTF
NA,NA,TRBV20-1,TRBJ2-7,TGCAGTGCCAGAGGGAGGGGGATTCCCTACGAGCAGTACTTC,CSARGRGIPYEQYF
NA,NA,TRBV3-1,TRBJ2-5,TGTGCCAGCAGCCGTAACGACCAAGAGACCCAGTACTTC,CASSRNDQETQYF
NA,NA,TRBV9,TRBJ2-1,TGTGCCAGCAGCGCCCCCCGGGGTTCGCGGCTTTCCTACAATGAGCAGTTCTTC,CASSAPRGSRLSYNEQFF
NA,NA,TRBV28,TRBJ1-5,TGTGCCAGCAGTTTGGTCGCGTATAGCAATCAGCCCCAGCATTTT,CASSLVAYSNQPQHF
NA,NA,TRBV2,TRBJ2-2,TGTGCCAGCAACGGAGGGTGGGCCCCAAACGCCGGGGAGCCGTTTTTT,CASNGGWAPNAGEPFF
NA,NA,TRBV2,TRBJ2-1,TGTGCCAGCGGGGGGCCGAGGGATGAGCAGTTCTTC,CASGGPRDEQFF